One and the same sample provided the 6 T cell receptor beta chains below, sequenced in a study of graft-versus-host responses after intestinal transplantation. Their recognized antigens are unknown. Profiling relied on immunoSEQ multiplex PCR, and the TCRdb table lists in-frame clones only, not all of them. In the table there are 80,000 to 95,000 clones, about 85% of which are singletons. The source material was unstimulated CD4+ T cells sorted from spleen or lymph node cells, sampled before transplant. These receptors were taken from a human donor who was the organ donor for an intestinal transplant.

The chain joins TRBV11-2 to TRBJ1-2; 7 bases map to TRBD1. This CDR3 is 12 amino acids long. CDR1 SGHAT and CDR2 FQNNGV come from the germline V gene. The V gene end was trimmed by 5 bases and the J gene end by 7 bases; junction bases not matched to a gene: 4. The CDR3 DNA sequence: TGTGCCAGCAGCCCTGGGACAGCTGGCTACACCTTC. As protein: CASSPGTAGYTF.

The chain employs TRBV6-1 and TRBJ2-1; a possible D gene is TRBD1 (6 bases). Germline CDR1 is MNHNS and CDR2 is SASEGT. Trimming shortened V by 5 bases and J by 0 bases, and 8 bases separated the two germline ends. This CDR3 spans 14 amino acids. The CDR3 nucleotides are TGTGCCAGCAGTACAGGGAGCTCCTACAATGAGCAGTTCTTC. Translating gives CASSTGSSYNEQFF.

The rearrangement uses TRBV18 and TRBJ2-5; D perhaps matches TRBD1 (6 bases). This CDR3 has 14 amino acids. Per the germline V gene, CDR1 is KGHSH and CDR2 is LQKENI. V was pared by 6 bases and J by 3 bases, with 14 bases between. CDR3 in amino acids: CASSHLRGEETQYF. DNA for the CDR3: TGTGCCAGCTCCCATCTCAGGGGCGAAGAGACCCAGTACTTC.

V and J are TRBV5-1 and TRBJ2-7, with D possibly TRBD1 on 6 matching bases. There are 14 residues in the CDR3. Trimming removed 3 bases at V and 7 bases at J, with 17 bases between. Looked up from germline, CDR1 is SGHRS and CDR2 is YFSETQ. The CDR3 region is CASSSDSGRREQYF. The DNA of the CDR3 is TGCGCCAGCAGCTCGGACAGCGGTCGGAGGGAGCAGTACTTC. Full variable domain (outside the CDR3, taken from reference TRBV5-1 and TRBJ2-7): KAGVTQTPRYLIKTRGQQVTLSCSPISGHRSVSWYQQTPGQGLQFLFEYFSETQRNKGNFPGRFSGRQFSNSRSEMNVSTLELGDSALYLCASSSDSGRREQYFGPGTRLTVT.

The V gene is TRBV7-6, the J gene TRBJ2-2, with 7 bases identical to TRBD2. Trimming cost V 6 bases and J 5 bases; bases outside gene matches: 12. CDR1 and CDR2 (germline): SGHVS, FNYEAQ. The CDR3 extends over 16 amino acids. CDR3 bases: TGTGCCAGCAGTCAATACATCCTCGGGGGGACCGGGGAGCTGTTTTTT. Its protein is CASSQYILGGTGELFF.

CDR3 loop: CASSVGAGDEQFF. For the CDR3, the DNA is TGTGCCAGCAGCGTAGGGGCGGGAGATGAGCAGTTCTTC. The chain is built from TRBV9 and TRBJ2-1, with 7 bases lining up with TRBD2. The CDR3 is 13 amino acids. The V gene's germline CDR1 is SGDLS and CDR2 YYNGEE. The V and J ends lost 0 bases and 8 bases, in that order; junction bases with no gene match: 2.